This T cell receptor beta chain was captured in a study of blood T cell repertoires in COVID-19. Study background: COVID-19 samples from acute and convalescent phases originated in the United States, Italy and Spain. T cells, B-cell-depleted T cells, or PBMCs provided the cDNA or gDNA that served as material.

J was trimmed by 0 bases and V by 3 bases; bases with no gene match: 13. Germline-derived CDR1 and CDR2 are LNHDA and SQIVND (reference sequence). CDR3 length: 19 residues. Participant-reported clinical history was the basis for cohort assignment. Methods used by the authors: Using reference gene primer amplification, nucleated cell counts were estimated. The assay was immunoSEQ multiplex PCR, and TCRdb's table has in-frame clones only and misses some. The DNA was the basis for D and trimming; V, J and clone size are from that table. The repertoire holds more than 150,000 clones, with approximately 80% as singletons.

The chain carries TRBV19 and TRBJ2-5; 10 nucleotides agree with TRBD1. The material sequenced was PBMCs or T cells enriched from blood (not recorded which). This TCR was recovered from a man between 60 and 75 years old who had been exposed to COVID-19. The CDR3 is CASSISRGQGLAYQETQYF. The CDR3 region has the DNA TGTGCCAGTAGTATCTCTAGGGGACAGGGGCTCGCGTACCAAGAGACCCAGTACTTC.